The clone carrying this T cell receptor beta chain has ten or more counts. The data derive from a study of human T cells and chemical hapten exposure. The CDR3 loop spans 16 amino acids. Deletions cut 0 bases from V and 0 bases from J, with 8 bases between. CDR1 is LGHNA and CDR2 is YSLEER in the germline V gene. The time point here: pre-sensitization, week 0. Treatment meaning: therapeutic diphenylcyclopropenone sensitization with weekly scalp DPC. Someone pulled total RNA out of unfractionated whole blood. Via MiXCR, TCRdb re-called the RACE reads, giving one row per CDR3 protein. Of 35,000 to 40,000 distinct CDR3 sequences listed, 9% to 15% were seen once; the top ten hold 1.5% to 2%.

The sequencing used whole blood, collected in connection with sensitization to the hapten diphenylcyclopropenone (DPC). The sequence was obtained from a woman aged 40-49 years with alopecia areata. Some clones in this sample may be carry-over from other donors' samples. This chain uses TRBV4-3 with TRBJ2-2; no clear D gene. The CDR3 coding sequence is TGCGCCAGCAGCCAAGATCGGGCCGCGAACACCGGGGAGCTGTTTTTT. Translated: CASSQDRAANTGELFF.